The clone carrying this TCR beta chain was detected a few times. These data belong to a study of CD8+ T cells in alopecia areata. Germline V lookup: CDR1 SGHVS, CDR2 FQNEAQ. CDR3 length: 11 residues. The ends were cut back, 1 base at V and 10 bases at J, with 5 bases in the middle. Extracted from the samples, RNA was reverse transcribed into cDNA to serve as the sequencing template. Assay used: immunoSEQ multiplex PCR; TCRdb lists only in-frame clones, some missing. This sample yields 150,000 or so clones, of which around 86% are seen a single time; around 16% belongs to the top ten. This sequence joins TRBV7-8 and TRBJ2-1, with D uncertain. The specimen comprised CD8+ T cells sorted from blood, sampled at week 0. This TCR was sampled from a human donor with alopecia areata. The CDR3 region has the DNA TGTGCCAGCAGCTTAGTGGGCGAGCAGTTCTTC. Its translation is CASSLVGEQFF.